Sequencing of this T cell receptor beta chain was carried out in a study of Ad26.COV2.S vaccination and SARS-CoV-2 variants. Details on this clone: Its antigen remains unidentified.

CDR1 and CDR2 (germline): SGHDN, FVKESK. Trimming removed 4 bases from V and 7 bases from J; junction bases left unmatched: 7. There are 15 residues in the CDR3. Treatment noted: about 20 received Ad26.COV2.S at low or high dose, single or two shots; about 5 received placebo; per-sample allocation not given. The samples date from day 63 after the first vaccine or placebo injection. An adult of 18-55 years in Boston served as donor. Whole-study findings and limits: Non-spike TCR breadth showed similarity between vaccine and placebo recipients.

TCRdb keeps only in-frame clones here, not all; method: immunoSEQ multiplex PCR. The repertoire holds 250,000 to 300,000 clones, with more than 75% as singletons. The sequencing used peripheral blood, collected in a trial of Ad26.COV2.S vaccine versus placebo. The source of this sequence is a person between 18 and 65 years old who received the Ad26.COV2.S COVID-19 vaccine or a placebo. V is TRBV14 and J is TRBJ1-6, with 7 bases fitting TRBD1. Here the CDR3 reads CASSLWARGNSPLHF. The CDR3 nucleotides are TGTGCCAGCAGCCTGTGGGCCAGGGGGAATTCACCCCTCCACTTT.